This TCR beta chain came from a study of blood T cell repertoires in COVID-19. About the research overall: In each case, the material was cDNA or gDNA derived from T cells, B-cell-depleted T cells, or PBMCs.

Here immunoSEQ multiplex PCR was the method, and the copy in TCRdb shows in-frame clones only, minus some. The sample holds 350,000 to 450,000 clones, around 87% seen once. Germline V gene data show CDR1 as MGHRA and CDR2 as YSYEKL. This CDR3 is built from 15 residues. V shed 4 bases and J 4 bases; nucleotides not matched to a gene: 7. V is TRBV4-1 and J is TRBJ2-5, with 9 bases lining up with TRBD2. Sample: peripheral blood. The TCR was taken from a woman in her sixties or seventies with COVID-19, enrolled during active disease. CDR3 DNA: TGCGCCAGCAGCCTTCGACTAGCGGAAACAGAGACCCAGTACTTC. This codes for CASSLRLAETETQYF.